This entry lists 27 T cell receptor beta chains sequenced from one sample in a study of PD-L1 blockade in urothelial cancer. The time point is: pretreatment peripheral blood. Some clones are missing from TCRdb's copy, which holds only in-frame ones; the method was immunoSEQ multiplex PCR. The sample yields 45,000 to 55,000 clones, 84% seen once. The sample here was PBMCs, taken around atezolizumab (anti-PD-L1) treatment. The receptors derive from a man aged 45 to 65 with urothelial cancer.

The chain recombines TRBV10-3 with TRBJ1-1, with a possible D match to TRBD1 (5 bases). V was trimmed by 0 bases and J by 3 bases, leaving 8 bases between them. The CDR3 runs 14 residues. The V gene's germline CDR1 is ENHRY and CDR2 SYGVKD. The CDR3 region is CAISESKGDTEAFF. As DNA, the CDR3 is TGTGCCATCAGTGAGTCGAAAGGGGACACTGAAGCTTTCTTT.

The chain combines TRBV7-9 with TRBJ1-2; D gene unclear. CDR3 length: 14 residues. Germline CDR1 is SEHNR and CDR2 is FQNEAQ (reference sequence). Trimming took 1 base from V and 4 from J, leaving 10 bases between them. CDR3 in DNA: TGTGCCAGCAGCTTAGTAGCGGCAGGCTATGGCTACACCTTC. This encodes CASSLVAAGYGYTF.

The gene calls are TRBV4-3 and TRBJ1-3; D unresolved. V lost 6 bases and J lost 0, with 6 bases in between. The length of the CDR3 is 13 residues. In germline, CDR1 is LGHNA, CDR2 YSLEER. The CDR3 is CASSWSSGNTIYF. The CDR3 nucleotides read TGCGCCAGCAGTTGGAGCTCTGGAAACACCATATATTTT.

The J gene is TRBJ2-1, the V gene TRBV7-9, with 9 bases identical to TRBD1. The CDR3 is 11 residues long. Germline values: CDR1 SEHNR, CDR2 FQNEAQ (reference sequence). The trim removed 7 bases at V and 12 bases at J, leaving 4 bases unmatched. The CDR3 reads CASKGGQGQFF. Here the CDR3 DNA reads TGTGCCAGCAAGGGGGGACAGGGGCAGTTCTTC.

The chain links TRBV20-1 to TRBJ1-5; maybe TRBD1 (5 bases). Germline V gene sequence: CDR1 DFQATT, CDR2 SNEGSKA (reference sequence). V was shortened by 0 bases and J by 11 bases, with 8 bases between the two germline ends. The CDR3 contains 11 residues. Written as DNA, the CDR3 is TGCAGTGCTAGAGATATGACAGCCCAGCATTTT. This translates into CSARDMTAQHF.

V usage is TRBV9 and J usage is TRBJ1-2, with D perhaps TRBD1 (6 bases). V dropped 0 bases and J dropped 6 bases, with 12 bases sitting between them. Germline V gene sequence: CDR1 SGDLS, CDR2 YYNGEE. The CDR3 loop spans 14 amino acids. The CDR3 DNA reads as TGTGCCAGCAGCGTAGTCCCCGGGACAAATGGCTACACCTTC. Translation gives CASSVVPGTNGYTF.

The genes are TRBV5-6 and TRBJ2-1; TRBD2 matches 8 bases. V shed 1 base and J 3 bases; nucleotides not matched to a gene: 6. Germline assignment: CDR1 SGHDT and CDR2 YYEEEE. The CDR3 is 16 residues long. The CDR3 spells CASSLILTSDYNEQFF. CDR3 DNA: TGTGCCAGCAGCTTGATTTTGACTAGCGACTACAATGAGCAGTTCTTC. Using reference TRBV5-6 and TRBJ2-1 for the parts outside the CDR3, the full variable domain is DAGVTQSPTHLIKTRGQQVTLRCSPKSGHDTVSWYQQALGQGPQFIFQYYEEEERQRGNFPDRFSGHQFPNYSSELNVNALLLGDSALYLCASSLILTSDYNEQFFGPGTRLTVL.

The CDR3, as DNA: TGTGCCTGGAGACAGGGTCCCGGGACAGATACGCAGTATTTT. It yields the protein CAWRQGPGTDTQYF. The J gene is TRBJ2-3, the V gene TRBV30; D might be TRBD1 (6 bases). V lost 3 bases and J lost 3, with 13 bases in between. Per germline, CDR1 GTSNPN and CDR2 SVGIG (reference sequence). The CDR3 runs 14 residues.

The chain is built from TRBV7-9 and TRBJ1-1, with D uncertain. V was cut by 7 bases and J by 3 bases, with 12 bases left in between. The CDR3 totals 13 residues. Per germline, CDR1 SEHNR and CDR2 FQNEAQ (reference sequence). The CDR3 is CASTQVEYTEAFF. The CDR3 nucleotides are TGTGCCAGCACCCAGGTGGAATACACTGAAGCTTTCTTT. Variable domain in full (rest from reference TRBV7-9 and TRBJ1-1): DTGVSQNPRHKITKRGQNVTFRCDPISEHNRLYWYRQTLGQGPEFLTYFQNEAQLEKSRLLSDRFSAERPKGSFSTLEIQRTEQGDSAMYLCASTQVEYTEAFFGQGTRLTVV.

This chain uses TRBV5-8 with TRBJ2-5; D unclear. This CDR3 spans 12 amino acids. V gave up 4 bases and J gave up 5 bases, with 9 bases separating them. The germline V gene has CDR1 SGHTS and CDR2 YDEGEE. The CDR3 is CASSLIPETQYF. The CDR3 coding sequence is TGTGCCAGCAGCCTAATTCCGGAGACCCAGTACTTC.

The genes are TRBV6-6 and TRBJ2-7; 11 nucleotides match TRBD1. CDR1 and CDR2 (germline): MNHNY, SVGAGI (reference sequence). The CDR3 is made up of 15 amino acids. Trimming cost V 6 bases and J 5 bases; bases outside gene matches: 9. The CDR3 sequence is CASRDRTGGGHEQYF. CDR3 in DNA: TGTGCCAGCAGGGACCGGACAGGGGGCGGACACGAGCAGTACTTC.

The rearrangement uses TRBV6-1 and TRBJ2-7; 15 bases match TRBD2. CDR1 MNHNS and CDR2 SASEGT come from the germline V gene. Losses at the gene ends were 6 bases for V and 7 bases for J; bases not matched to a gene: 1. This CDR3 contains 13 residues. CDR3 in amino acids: CASSGLAGGEQYF. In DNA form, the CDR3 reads TGTGCCAGCAGCGGACTAGCGGGGGGGGAGCAGTACTTC.

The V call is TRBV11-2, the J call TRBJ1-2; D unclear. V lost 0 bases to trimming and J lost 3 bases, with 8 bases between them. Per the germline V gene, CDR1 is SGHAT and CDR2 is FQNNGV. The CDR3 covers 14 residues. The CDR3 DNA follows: TGTGCCAGCAGCTTAGATTCAGGTGACTATGGCTACACCTTC. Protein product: CASSLDSGDYGYTF.

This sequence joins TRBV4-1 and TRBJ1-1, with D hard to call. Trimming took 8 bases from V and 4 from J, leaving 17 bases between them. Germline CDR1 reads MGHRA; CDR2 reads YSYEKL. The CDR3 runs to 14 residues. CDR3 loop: CASRGYLRGTEAFF. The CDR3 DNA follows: TGCGCCAGCCGCGGGTACCTGCGGGGCACTGAAGCTTTCTTT.

CDR3 bases: TGCGCCAGCAGCACCCAATTGTCAGGCATGAACACTGAAGCTTTCTTT. Its translation: CASSTQLSGMNTEAFF. This chain uses TRBV5-1 with TRBJ1-1, with no clear D. The CDR3 is made up of 16 amino acids. Trimming removed 4 bases at V and 0 bases at J, with 16 bases between. Looked up from germline, CDR1 is SGHRS and CDR2 is YFSETQ.

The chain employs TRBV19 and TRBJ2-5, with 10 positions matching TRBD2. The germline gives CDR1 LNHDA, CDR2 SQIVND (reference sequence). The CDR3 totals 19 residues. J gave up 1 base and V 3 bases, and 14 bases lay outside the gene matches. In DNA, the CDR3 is TGTGCCAGTAGTATGTTCCCTTCCTTTGGGACTAGCGTCCAAGAGACCCAGTACTTC. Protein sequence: CASSMFPSFGTSVQETQYF. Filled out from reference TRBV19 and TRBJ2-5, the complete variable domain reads DGGITQSPKYLFRKEGQNVTLSCEQNLNHDAMYWYRQDPGQGLRLIYYSQIVNDFQKGDIAEGYSVSREKKESFPLTVTSAQKNPTAFYLCASSMFPSFGTSVQETQYFGPGTRLLVL.

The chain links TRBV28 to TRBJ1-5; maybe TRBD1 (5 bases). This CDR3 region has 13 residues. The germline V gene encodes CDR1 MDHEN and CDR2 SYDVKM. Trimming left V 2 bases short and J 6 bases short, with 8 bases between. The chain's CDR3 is CASSLLGAQPQHF. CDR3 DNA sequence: TGTGCCAGCAGTTTACTAGGGGCTCAGCCCCAGCATTTT.

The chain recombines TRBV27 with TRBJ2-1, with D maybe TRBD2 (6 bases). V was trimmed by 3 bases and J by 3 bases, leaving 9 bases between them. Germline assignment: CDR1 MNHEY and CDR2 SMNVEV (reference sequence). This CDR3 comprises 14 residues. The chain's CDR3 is CASSLRRGYNEQFF. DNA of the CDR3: TGTGCCAGCAGTTTGAGGAGGGGCTACAATGAGCAGTTCTTC.

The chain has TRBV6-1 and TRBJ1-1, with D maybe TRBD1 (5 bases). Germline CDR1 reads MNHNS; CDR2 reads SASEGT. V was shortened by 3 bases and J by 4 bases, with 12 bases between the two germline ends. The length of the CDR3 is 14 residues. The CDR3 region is CASSDLRVGTEAFF. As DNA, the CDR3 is TGTGCCAGCAGTGACCTCAGGGTCGGCACTGAAGCTTTCTTT.

The CDR3 region has the DNA TGTGCCAGCAGTCCCCGGGACAGAGGAACGGGAAACACCATATATTTT. Amino acids: CASSPRDRGTGNTIYF. The gene calls are TRBV25-1 and TRBJ1-3, with 7 bases lining up with TRBD1. Germline CDR1 is MGHDK and CDR2 is SYGVNS. This CDR3 has 16 residues. V dropped 5 bases and J dropped 4; count of bases not matched to a gene: 11.

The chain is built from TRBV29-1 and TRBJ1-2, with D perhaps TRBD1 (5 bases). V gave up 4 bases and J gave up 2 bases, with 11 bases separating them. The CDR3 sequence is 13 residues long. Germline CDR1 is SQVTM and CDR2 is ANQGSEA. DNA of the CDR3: TGCAGCGTTGTTCCCGACAGAAACTATGGCTACACCTTC. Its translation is CSVVPDRNYGYTF.

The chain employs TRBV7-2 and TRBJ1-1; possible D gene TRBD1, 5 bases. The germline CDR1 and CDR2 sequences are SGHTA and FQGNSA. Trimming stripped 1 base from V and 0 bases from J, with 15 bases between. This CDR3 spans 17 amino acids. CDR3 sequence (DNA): TGTGCCAGCAGCTTAGATTTGGGGCGGCCGTTGAACACTGAAGCTTTCTTT. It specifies CASSLDLGRPLNTEAFF.

The CDR3 region is CASSPGTVNQPQHF. DNA for the CDR3: TGTGCCAGCAGCCCCGGGACAGTTAATCAGCCCCAGCATTTT. The V and J genes are TRBV7-9 and TRBJ1-5; the match to TRBD1 covers 7 bases. V shed 5 bases, J shed 4 bases, and the junction held 5 bases outside the gene matches. The germline V gene encodes CDR1 SEHNR and CDR2 FQNEAQ (reference sequence). CDR3 size: 14 residues.

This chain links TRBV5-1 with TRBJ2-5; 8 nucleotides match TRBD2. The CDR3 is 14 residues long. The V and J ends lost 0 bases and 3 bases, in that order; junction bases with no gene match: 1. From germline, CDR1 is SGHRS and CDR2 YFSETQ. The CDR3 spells CASSLGSGEETQYF. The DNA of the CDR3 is TGCGCCAGCAGCTTGGGTAGCGGGGAAGAGACCCAGTACTTC.

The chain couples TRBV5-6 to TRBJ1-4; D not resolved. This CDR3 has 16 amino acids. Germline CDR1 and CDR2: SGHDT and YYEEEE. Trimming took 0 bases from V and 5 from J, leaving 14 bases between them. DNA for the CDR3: TGTGCCAGCAGCTTGGGGACTGTCCCTATGAATGAAAAACTGTTTTTT. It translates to CASSLGTVPMNEKLFF. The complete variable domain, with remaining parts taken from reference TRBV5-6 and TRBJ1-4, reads DAGVTQSPTHLIKTRGQQVTLRCSPKSGHDTVSWYQQALGQGPQFIFQYYEEEERQRGNFPDRFSGHQFPNYSSELNVNALLLGDSALYLCASSLGTVPMNEKLFFGSGTQLSVL.

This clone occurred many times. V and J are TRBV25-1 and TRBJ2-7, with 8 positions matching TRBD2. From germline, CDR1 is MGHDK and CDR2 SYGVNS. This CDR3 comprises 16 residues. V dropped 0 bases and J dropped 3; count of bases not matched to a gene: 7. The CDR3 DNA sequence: TGTGCCAGCAGTGAATACTCGGGGGGGCAAATCTACGAGCAGTACTTC. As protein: CASSEYSGGQIYEQYF.

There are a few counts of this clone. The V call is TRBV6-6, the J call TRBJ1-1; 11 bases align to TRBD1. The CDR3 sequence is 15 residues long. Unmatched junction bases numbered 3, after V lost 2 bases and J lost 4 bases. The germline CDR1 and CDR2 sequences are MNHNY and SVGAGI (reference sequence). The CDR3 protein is CASSYGGTGGTEAFF. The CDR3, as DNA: TGTGCCAGCAGTTACGGAGGGACAGGGGGCACTGAAGCTTTCTTT.